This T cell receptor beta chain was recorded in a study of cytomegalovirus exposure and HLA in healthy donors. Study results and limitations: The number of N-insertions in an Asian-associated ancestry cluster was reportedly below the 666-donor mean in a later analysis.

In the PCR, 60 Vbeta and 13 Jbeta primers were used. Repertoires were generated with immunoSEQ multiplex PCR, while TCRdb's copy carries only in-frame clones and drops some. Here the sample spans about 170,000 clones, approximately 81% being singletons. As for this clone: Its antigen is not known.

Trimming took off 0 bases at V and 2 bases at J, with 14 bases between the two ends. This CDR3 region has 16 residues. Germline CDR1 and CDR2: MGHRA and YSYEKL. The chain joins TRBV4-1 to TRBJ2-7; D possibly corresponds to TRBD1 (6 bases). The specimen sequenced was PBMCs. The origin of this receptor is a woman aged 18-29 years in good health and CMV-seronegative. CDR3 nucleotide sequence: TGCGCCAGCAGCCAAGAATCAGGGACACAAGCCTACGAGCAGTACTTC. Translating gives CASSQESGTQAYEQYF.